This TCR beta chain was obtained from a study of post-analysis software for immune sequencing data. Study-wide results and limits: Patients carried five TRBV segments more frequently than controls did, and TRBV5-6, TRBV5-1 and TRBV20-1 were among them. Strong co-clustering by F measure was evident for samples that had been prepared in the same batch.

TCR beta cDNA libraries had unique molecular identifiers. TCRdb called the PCR reads again in MiXCR, with one record for every CDR3 protein. The table shows roughly 580,000 distinct CDR3 sequences, with 40% to 50% occurring only once. About this clonotype itself: As yet, its antigen is unknown.

Germline V lookup: CDR1 MDHEN, CDR2 SYDVKM. Unmatched junction bases numbered 11, after V lost 4 bases and J lost 0 bases. This CDR3 is built from 19 residues. The origin of this receptor is a girl aged 5 to 17 with multiple sclerosis. The chain is built from TRBV28 and TRBJ2-6, with 8 bases matching TRBD1. The sample taken for sequencing was blood. DNA of the CDR3: TGTGCCAGCAGTTCTCCACCGGGACAGGTCCCCTCTGGGGCCAACGTCCTGACTTTC. Its translation is CASSSPPGQVPSGANVLTF.